This T cell receptor beta chain was sequenced for a study of identical twins. Study findings and constraints: The more abundant beta clonotypes in cord blood had fewer insertions, and memory repertoires did not show this. The authors drew conclusions from cross-sectional statistical analysis rather than following the same donors. Beta out-of-frame sequences showed weaker excess twin sharing.

MiXCR was run by TCRdb on the 5' RACE reads, yielding one entry per CDR3 protein. The profile shows 450,000 or so distinct CDR3 sequences, 14% of them singletons. V shed 6 bases and J 5 bases; nucleotides not matched to a gene: 18. Germline V lookup: CDR1 ENHRY, CDR2 SYGVKD. This CDR3 region has 18 residues. Details on this clonotype: Its specificity is unknown.

These records were also assigned to another study, of yellow fever vaccine responses in identical twins. That report adds: Twins' vaccine T cell response reportedly seemed partly convergent, partly personalized.

The sequencing sample was made of CD4+ T cells sorted from blood. This rearrangement joins TRBV10-3 to TRBJ2-5; 10 bases align to TRBD1. The source of this sequence is a woman younger than 35 in good health. CDR3 nucleotides: TGTGCCATCAGCCCCAGGCCCCCGACAGGGGGCGGGATGGAGACCCAGTACTTC. This gives the protein CAISPRPPTGGGMETQYF.